This TCR beta chain was sequenced in a study of blood T cell repertoires in COVID-19. Background on the study: COVID-19 samples collected from the United States, Italy and Spain covered acute and convalescent phases. The cDNA or gDNA used as material had been derived from T cells, B-cell-depleted T cells, or PBMCs.

The CDR3 contains 16 residues. With V trimmed by 5 bases and J by 5 bases, 15 bases remained unmatched. The germline CDR1 and CDR2 sequences are SQVTM and ANQGSEA. Study processing details: It was from reference gene primer amplification that nucleated cell counts were estimated. The protocol was immunoSEQ multiplex PCR, while the TCRdb copy is restricted to in-frame clones and leaves out a portion. That table furnishes V, J and clone size, whereas the DNA furnished D and trimming. The table records over 300,000 clones, around 91% of them present only once. The receptor comes from a man aged 18 to 30 with active or convalescent COVID-19. This chain uses TRBV29-1 with TRBJ2-1; 7 bases fit TRBD2. Sequencing was done on a sample of peripheral blood. Here the CDR3 reads CSVPPTAGVSNNEQFF. The DNA of the CDR3 is TGCAGCGTTCCTCCCACTGCGGGAGTGAGTAACAATGAGCAGTTCTTC.